The clone carrying this T cell receptor beta chain was counted between two and nine times. Its specificity is unknown. The V segment lost 3 bases and the J segment 9 bases; nucleotides outside the gene matches: 8. This CDR3 region has 13 residues. Germline V gives CDR1 SEHNR, CDR2 FQNEAQ (reference sequence). The data derive from a study of T cells after yellow fever vaccination. Study-level points and caveats: Among all clonotypes, a small share was observed in both CD4 and CD8 compartments.

A universal primer site and UMIs were added as TCR cDNA was made by 5'RACE template switching. TCRdb analysed the 5' RACE reads with MiXCR anew, one entry per CDR3 protein. Of fewer than 350,000 distinct CDR3 sequences listed, roughly 3.5% were seen once; the top ten hold 20% to 25%. The rearrangement links TRBV7-9 to TRBJ2-7, with TRBD1 identical over 7 bases. Sequencing used PBMCs, obtained on the day of the yellow fever booster vaccination. The receptor was isolated from a man aged 18 to 29 who received the YFV17D yellow fever vaccine. The DNA for the CDR3 is TGTGCCAGCAGCTTCGGGACAGAATCTAGGCAGTACTTC. It translates to CASSFGTESRQYF.